This paragraph covers one TCR beta chain sequence. The sample comes from a study of T cell changes during pregnancy in multiple sclerosis. Produced via immunoSEQ multiplex PCR; TCRdb's table is partial and in-frame only. The sample contains approximately 50,000 clones, approximately 90% of which appear only once. V lost 1 base and J lost 4; bases outside the gene matches: 11. The CDR3 runs to 17 residues. The germline CDR1 and CDR2 sequences are SGHAT and FQNNGV. The TCR comes from a female donor with multiple sclerosis, enrolled in a pregnancy study. The chain employs TRBV11-2 and TRBJ1-2; 8 nucleotides match TRBD1. The material sequenced was CD8+ T cells from peripheral blood mononuclear cells, taken after pregnancy. CDR3 DNA sequence: TGTGCCAGCAGCTTAGGCCCCTCAGGGGGCGTTTTCTATGGCTACACCTTC. The encoded protein is CASSLGPSGGVFYGYTF. Full variable domain (missing parts from reference TRBV11-2 and TRBJ1-2): EAGVAQSPRYKIIEKRQSVAFWCNPISGHATLYWYQQILGQGPKLLIQFQNNGVVDDSQLPKDRFSAERLKGVDSTLKIQPAKLEDSAVYLCASSLGPSGGVFYGYTFGSGTRLTVV.